What follows is one TCR beta chain and its context. Its antigen is currently unknown. TCRdb itself ran the RT-PCR reads through MiXCR, one entry per CDR3 protein. The table records more than 600,000 distinct CDR3 sequences, about 18% of them present only once. CDR1 is SGHRS and CDR2 is YFSETQ in the germline V gene. The V end was cut by 6 bases, the J end by 4 bases, with 16 bases between. This CDR3 is 15 amino acids long. The data were taken from a study of response to subunit inactivated influenza vaccine. Study-level points and caveats: The authors suggested that every seasonal influenza vaccination recruits few new T cells.

Sequenced here: PBMCs from blood, sampled around 5 days after vaccination. This chain connects TRBV5-1 to TRBJ2-2; the D is unclear. This receptor was taken from a man aged 50 to 60 who received an inactivated influenza vaccine. The CDR3 here is CASTWVSSLTGELFF. Written as DNA, the CDR3 is TGCGCCAGCACCTGGGTGTCCTCGCTCACCGGGGAGCTGTTTTTT.